Below are 28 T cell receptor beta chains sequenced from a single sample in a study of blood T cells in healthy people across ages. A second about 7 to 12 cycle PCR used barcoded and J-beta primers. TCRdb redid the calling of the 5' RACE reads with MiXCR, one entry per CDR3 protein. The data contain some 1,500,000 distinct CDR3 sequences, approximately 43% of them singletons. The sequenced sample was blood. Receptors were obtained from a woman under 30 in good health.

Details on this clonotype: One end of the junction varies from germline; a read error may be responsible. The V and J genes are TRBV7-6 and TRBJ2-1; D not resolved. The CDR3 sequence is 16 residues long. Germline V gives CDR1 SGHVS, CDR2 FNYEAQ. CDR3 sequence: CASSLRPTPLRNEQFF. The CDR3 nucleotides are TGCGCCAGCAGCTTAAGACCGACTCCCCTCAGGAATGAGCAGTTCTTC.

The V gene is TRBV24-1, the J gene TRBJ2-2, with D unclear. V lost 2 bases and J 1 base, leaving 7 bases between the germline ends. Germline lookup yields CDR1 KGHDR and CDR2 SFDVKD. This CDR3 contains 15 residues. Written as DNA, the CDR3 is TGTGCCACCAGTGATTCAGTCAAGAACACCGGGGAGCTGTTTTTT. This translates into CATSDSVKNTGELFF.

In its sample, this clonotype was seen a few times. This rearrangement joins TRBV5-1 to TRBJ1-2; 9 nucleotides align to TRBD1. V gave up 4 bases and J gave up 6 bases; unmatched junction bases: 7. The CDR3 has 14 amino acids. The V gene's germline CDR1 is SGHRS and CDR2 YFSETQ. The CDR3 DNA is TGCGCCAGCAGCAAGGACAGGGGAGGAGATGGCTACACCTTC. Translating it yields CASSKDRGGDGYTF.

This clonotype occurred once. J is TRBJ1-1 and V is TRBV12-3 or TRBV12-4; TRBD1 might be the D (6 bases). V dropped 6 bases and J dropped 4 bases, with 12 bases sitting between them. The CDR3 spans 13 residues. CDR3 in DNA: TGTGCCAGCAGGGGGGCCCATATCACTGAAGCTTTCTTT. It translates to CASRGAHITEAFF.

The chain carries TRBV3-1 and TRBJ1-1, with D tentatively TRBD1 (5 bases). The germline V and J ends were trimmed by 0 bases and 2 bases, with 19 bases remaining between them. Germline V lookup: CDR1 LGHDT, CDR2 YNNKEL (reference sequence). The CDR3 totals 18 residues. The CDR3 sequence is CASSQDGAASGFNTEAFF. As DNA, the CDR3 is TGTGCCAGCAGCCAAGATGGGGCGGCCTCGGGTTTTAACACTGAAGCTTTCTTT.

This chain links TRBV6-5 with TRBJ1-2; tentative D call: TRBD1 (5 bases). Trimming cost V 0 bases and J 7 bases, with 15 bases left between them. This CDR3 has 15 residues. Germline V gene sequence: CDR1 MNHEY, CDR2 SVGAGI. CDR3 sequence reads: CASSYSGGMVVGYTF. CDR3 bases: TGTGCCAGCAGTTACTCGGGGGGAATGGTGGTTGGCTACACCTTC.

V is TRBV27 and J is TRBJ1-1, with unresolved D. Per the germline V gene, CDR1 is MNHEY and CDR2 is SMNVEV (reference sequence). The V and J ends lost 4 bases and 1 base respectively, with 7 bases between them. The CDR3 has 13 amino acids. For the CDR3, the DNA is TGTGCCAGCAGTTACGCCCCGAACACTGAAGCTTTCTTT. Its translation is CASSYAPNTEAFF.

This clonotype was seen more than once but under ten times. This chain links TRBV10-3 with TRBJ2-5; D might be TRBD1 (6 bases). Trimming shortened V by 3 bases and J by 5 bases, and 16 bases separated the two germline ends. CDR3 size: 15 residues. Germline V lookup: CDR1 ENHRY, CDR2 SYGVKD. CDR3 nucleotide sequence: TGTGCCATCAGTGATGTGGCCAGGGGTACGGAGACCCAGTACTTC. This sequence encodes CAISDVARGTETQYF.

This chain connects TRBV29-1 to TRBJ1-2, with 8 bases fitting TRBD1. Germline trimming cut 6 bases from V and 2 bases from J; bases unmatched to any gene: 5. Germline V CDR1 and CDR2: SQVTM, ANQGSEA. CDR3 length: 13 amino acids. The DNA of the CDR3 is TGCAGCGTACTGACAGGGGAGAACTATGGCTACACCTTC. Residues: CSVLTGENYGYTF. The whole variable domain, remainder taken from reference TRBV29-1 and TRBJ1-2, is SAVISQKPSRDICQRGTSLTIQCQVDSQVTMMFWYRQQPGQSLTLIATANQGSEATYESGFVIDKFPISRPNLTFSTLTVSNMSPEDSSIYLCSVLTGENYGYTFGSGTRLTVV.

This clonotype occurred a few times. The chain joins TRBV2 to TRBJ2-3, with D unresolved. The CDR3 contains 15 residues. Germline lookup yields CDR1 SNHLY and CDR2 FYNNEI. The V end lost 8 bases, the J end lost 0 bases, and 15 bases lay between the germline ends. The DNA of the CDR3 is TGTGCCAGCGGCGCTGAGCGCCGAAGCACAGATACGCAGTATTTT. Translated: CASGAERRSTDTQYF.

The V and J genes are TRBV10-3 and TRBJ1-2; no reliable D call. Germline CDR1 and CDR2: ENHRY and SYGVKD. The CDR3 covers 14 residues. The V end lost 7 bases, the J end lost 7 bases, and 19 bases lay between the germline ends. The chain's CDR3 is CAITYDKEGGGYTF. CDR3 in DNA: TGTGCCATCACTTACGACAAGGAGGGCGGTGGCTACACCTTC.

This sequence joins TRBV9 and TRBJ1-2; TRBD1 agrees at 7 bases. The CDR3 extends over 15 amino acids. Germline CDR1 is SGDLS and CDR2 is YYNGEE. V gave up 4 bases and J gave up 2 bases; unmatched junction bases: 8. Written as DNA, the CDR3 is TGTGCCAGCAGCCCCCGGGACAGTGGAAACTATGGCTACACCTTC. It specifies CASSPRDSGNYGYTF.

This clonotype was counted a few times. The V call is TRBV4-1, the J call TRBJ2-3; 8 nucleotides align to TRBD2. There are 17 residues in the CDR3. Germline trimming cut 0 bases from V and 4 bases from J; bases unmatched to any gene: 9. Germline V gives CDR1 MGHRA, CDR2 YSYEKL. In nucleotides, the CDR3 is TGCGCCAGCAGCCAAGATAGGGGGACTAGATATTCAGATACGCAGTATTTT. As protein: CASSQDRGTRYSDTQYF.

This clonotype was recorded a few times. This chain connects TRBV20-1 to TRBJ2-7; D tentatively reads TRBD1 or TRBD2 (5 bases each). V shed 5 bases and J shed 2 bases, with 13 bases lying between them. Germline CDR1 reads DFQATT; CDR2 reads SNEGSKA (reference sequence). The CDR3 loop spans 13 amino acids. The CDR3 loop reads CSAERDRAYEQYF. CDR3 DNA sequence: TGCAGTGCTGAAAGGGACCGAGCCTACGAGCAGTACTTC.

This clonotype was observed a handful of times. The chain uses TRBV7-9 and TRBJ2-4; the D is unclear. From germline, CDR1 is SEHNR and CDR2 FQNEAQ (reference sequence). The V end was cut by 8 bases, the J end by 5 bases, with 13 bases between. This CDR3 has 13 amino acids. The DNA of the CDR3 is TGTGCCAGCTCCAACTCGGTGGAAAACATTCAGTACTTC. It yields the protein CASSNSVENIQYF.

The chain employs TRBV20-1 and TRBJ2-1; the match to TRBD2 covers 11 bases. Losses at the gene ends were 6 bases for V and 5 bases for J; bases not matched to a gene: 9. Looked up from germline, CDR1 is DFQATT and CDR2 is SNEGSKA (reference sequence). The CDR3 length is 15 residues. CDR3 protein: CSAAFIAGGHNEQFF. CDR3 DNA sequence: TGCAGTGCCGCGTTTATAGCGGGGGGGCACAATGAGCAGTTCTTC.

The chain recombines TRBV20-1 with TRBJ2-4, with TRBD2 matching 8 bases. The CDR3 has 13 amino acids. The germline V gene has CDR1 DFQATT and CDR2 SNEGSKA (reference sequence). The CDR3 DNA reads TGCATTAGCGGGACCCTAGCCAAAAACATTCAGTACTTC. Translated, it gives CISGTLAKNIQYF.

The J gene is TRBJ1-5, the V gene TRBV20-1; TRBD1 is a possible D gene (6 bases). Trimming shortened V by 7 bases and J by 2 bases, and 15 bases separated the two germline ends. Germline CDR1 DFQATT, CDR2 SNEGSKA (reference sequence). This CDR3 is 14 amino acids long. CDR3 sequence: CSVKQGDGNQPQHF. In DNA, the CDR3 is TGCAGTGTTAAACAGGGTGATGGCAATCAGCCCCAGCATTTT.

This chain links TRBV24-1 with TRBJ2-1; 7 bases agree with TRBD1. The length of the CDR3 is 15 residues. The V gene's germline CDR1 is KGHDR and CDR2 SFDVKD. V was pared by 6 bases and J by 6 bases, with 10 bases of the junction left unmatched. This CDR3 reads CATSPSRAGGNEQFF. The CDR3 DNA follows: TGTGCCACCAGTCCCTCACGGGCAGGGGGCAATGAGCAGTTCTTC.

This chain connects TRBV6-5 to TRBJ2-1, with TRBD2 matching over 8 bases. The V segment lost 4 bases and the J segment 5 bases; nucleotides outside the gene matches: 7. Germline CDR1 and CDR2: MNHEY and SVGAGI. This CDR3 has 15 amino acids. CDR3 DNA: TGTGCCAGCAGTTTCCTTAGCGGGGATAACAATGAGCAGTTCTTC. This sequence encodes CASSFLSGDNNEQFF.

This clonotype was detected ten times or more. The chain couples TRBV6-2 or TRBV6-3 to TRBJ1-5; no definite D call. CDR3 length: 14 residues. Germline V gives CDR1 MNHEY, CDR2 SVGEGT. V was trimmed by 4 bases and J by 0 bases, leaving 7 bases between them. CDR3 in amino acids: CASSSQYSNQPQHF. The CDR3 region has the DNA TGTGCCAGCAGTTCCCAGTATAGCAATCAGCCCCAGCATTTT.

The V and J genes are TRBV20-1 and TRBJ2-3; D call uncertain. V was pared by 5 bases and J by 5 bases, with 14 bases between. The germline CDR1 and CDR2 sequences are DFQATT and SNEGSKA (reference sequence). The CDR3 consists of 13 residues. CDR3 nucleotide sequence: TGCAGTGCTGGCGCTTCACCCCAAGATACGCAGTATTTT. Its translation is CSAGASPQDTQYF.

Only a few counts were recorded for this clonotype. The CDR3 loop reads CATNPAATANYGYTF. The CDR3 region has the DNA TGTGCCACTAATCCGGCAGCGACAGCTAACTATGGCTACACCTTC. V gene TRBV2 combines with J gene TRBJ1-2; a possible D gene is TRBD1 (5 bases). The CDR3 is made up of 15 amino acids. CDR1 is SNHLY, CDR2 FYNNEI, per germline. Trimming took 10 bases from V and 0 from J, leaving 18 bases between them.

V and J are TRBV7-2 and TRBJ2-1, with D possibly being TRBD2 (6 bases). This CDR3 spans 13 amino acids. CDR1 is SGHTA, CDR2 FQGNSA, per germline. V lost 4 bases and J lost 8, with 12 bases in between. In DNA form, the CDR3 reads TGTGCCAGCAGCTCAGGGACTTACGATGAGCAGTTCTTC. Translated: CASSSGTYDEQFF.

The rearrangement uses TRBV2 and TRBJ2-3; the D is unclear. Germline loops: CDR1 SNHLY, CDR2 FYNNEI. Deletions cut 6 bases from V and 6 bases from J, with 16 bases between. The CDR3 is 14 residues long. CDR3 loop: CASRRKATSDTQYF. CDR3 in DNA: TGTGCCAGCAGAAGAAAAGCCACCTCGGATACGCAGTATTTT.

This clonotype was seen a few times. The chain uses TRBV13 and TRBJ2-1; D not certain. Germline values: CDR1 PRHDT, CDR2 FYEKMQ (reference sequence). This CDR3 comprises 13 residues. V lost 1 base to trimming and J lost 5 bases, with 6 bases between them. This CDR3 reads CASSLVLNNEQFF. DNA for the CDR3: TGTGCCAGCAGCTTAGTACTCAACAATGAGCAGTTCTTC.

V usage is TRBV5-4 and J usage is TRBJ2-3; 11 bases agree with TRBD2. The V gene end was trimmed by 0 bases and the J gene end by 6 bases; junction bases not matched to a gene: 18. This CDR3 spans 20 amino acids. CDR1 SGHNT and CDR2 YYREEE come from the germline V gene (reference sequence). The CDR3 here is CASSLDRAVASGRPGDTQYF. In DNA, the CDR3 is TGTGCCAGCAGCTTGGACAGGGCCGTAGCTAGCGGGAGGCCTGGGGATACGCAGTATTTT.

The chain combines TRBV7-3 with TRBJ2-5, with 10 bases matching TRBD2. Germline values: CDR1 SGHTA, CDR2 FQGTGA. This CDR3 has 15 residues. The J segment lost 11 bases and the V segment lost 1 base, leaving 10 bases of the junction unmatched. The CDR3 spells CASSLITSGNNEQYF. The CDR3 DNA sequence: TGTGCCAGCAGCTTAATCACTAGCGGGAACAATGAGCAGTACTTC. The full variable domain, with the rest looked up from reference TRBV7-3 and TRBJ2-5, is GAGVSQTPSNKVTEKGKYVELRCDPISGHTALYWYRQSLGQGPEFLIYFQGTGAADDSGLPNDRFFAVRPEGSVSTLKIQRTERGDSAVYLCASSLITSGNNEQYFGPGTRLLVL.